These 17 T cell receptor beta chains came from one sample sequenced in a study of identical twins. TCRdb re-called the 5' RACE reads with MiXCR, one entry per CDR3 protein. This table holds 200,000 to 250,000 distinct CDR3 sequences, 5% to 7% found once. The same data also contributed to another study, on T cells expressing NK-cell markers.

Sequencing was carried out using CD8+ T cells sorted from blood. Every receptor here comes from a woman in her late teens or twenties in good health.

Many counts were recorded for this clonotype. The chain links TRBV7-8 to TRBJ2-1; 7 bases fit TRBD2. This CDR3 is built from 15 residues. The J segment lost 10 bases and the V segment lost 3 bases, leaving 12 bases of the junction unmatched. The germline V gene has CDR1 SGHVS and CDR2 FQNEAQ. The CDR3 DNA is TGTGCCAGCAGCTTTCGCTTGGGCGGGAGTCAGGAGCAGTTCTTC. Encoded protein: CASSFRLGGSQEQFF. The whole variable domain, remainder taken from reference TRBV7-8 and TRBJ2-1, is GAGVSQSPRYKVAKRGQDVALRCDPISGHVSLFWYQQALGQGPEFLTYFQNEAQLDKSGLPSDRFFAERPEGSVSTLKIQRTQQEDSAVYLCASSFRLGGSQEQFFGPGTRLTVL.

This clonotype was found many times. This chain connects TRBV9 to TRBJ1-5, with D maybe TRBD1 (5 bases). V was pared by 0 bases and J by 7 bases, with 8 bases between. The CDR3 consists of 13 residues. The V gene's germline CDR1 is SGDLS and CDR2 YYNGEE. The CDR3 sequence: CASSVGGEQPQHF. Here the CDR3 DNA reads TGTGCCAGCAGCGTAGGAGGGGAGCAGCCCCAGCATTTT.

Written as DNA, the CDR3 is TGCAGTGCTTTTTTTCTCGGGGACAGCGGCAACGAGCAGTACTTC. Translated: CSAFFLGDSGNEQYF. The genes are TRBV20-1 and TRBJ2-7; 7 nucleotides agree with TRBD1. With V trimmed by 5 bases and J by 5 bases, 15 bases remained unmatched. The CDR3 is made up of 15 amino acids. Germline V gene data show CDR1 as DFQATT and CDR2 as SNEGSKA (reference sequence).

In this sample, this clonotype turned up a few times. This chain uses TRBV20-1 with TRBJ2-1, with D possibly being TRBD1 or TRBD2 (5 bases each). Trimming left V 8 bases short and J 10 bases short, with 18 bases between. CDR3 length equals 12 residues. Germline CDR1 DFQATT, CDR2 SNEGSKA (reference sequence). The CDR3 spells CSCSRGPGEQFF. CDR3 nucleotides: TGCAGTTGTTCTAGGGGACCGGGAGAGCAGTTCTTC.

The genes are TRBV15 and TRBJ2-7; no clear D. CDR3 length equals 15 residues. The germline CDR1 and CDR2 sequences are LNHNV and YYDKDF (reference sequence). Trimming took 3 bases from V and 5 from J, leaving 17 bases between them. This CDR3 is CATSRAGSDVDEQYF. The CDR3 DNA reads TGTGCCACCAGCAGGGCAGGCTCTGATGTCGACGAGCAGTACTTC.

J is TRBJ1-1 and V is TRBV27; tentative D call: TRBD1 (5 bases). V was cut by 8 bases and J by 3 bases, with 7 bases left in between. This CDR3 has 11 residues. Germline loops: CDR1 MNHEY, CDR2 SMNVEV (reference sequence). This CDR3 is CASWGDTEAFF. The CDR3 nucleotides read TGTGCCAGCTGGGGGGACACTGAAGCTTTCTTT.

The table lists this clonotype with a few counts. The V gene is TRBV9, the J gene TRBJ2-2; D is unresolved. Germline V gene lookup returns CDR1 SGDLS and CDR2 YYNGEE. The CDR3 is 14 residues long. V dropped 4 bases and J dropped 5 bases, with 12 bases sitting between them. CDR3 nucleotide sequence: TGTGCCAGCAGCACTCAGAGTAGGACCGGGGAGCTGTTTTTT. Its translation: CASSTQSRTGELFF. Looking up the rest from reference TRBV9 and TRBJ2-2 gives the full variable domain: DSGVTQTPKHLITATGQRVTLRCSPRSGDLSVYWYQQSLDQGLQFLIQYYNGEERAKGNILERFSAQQFPDLHSELNLSSLELGDSALYFCASSTQSRTGELFFGEGSRLTVL.

The sample holds many counts of this clonotype. This chain joins TRBV12-3 or TRBV12-4 and TRBJ2-2, with TRBD1 as a possible D gene (5 bases). Trimming took off 3 bases at V and 6 bases at J, with 8 bases between the two ends. The CDR3 covers 13 residues. The CDR3 protein is CASSFPGSGELFF. For the CDR3, the DNA is TGTGCCAGCAGTTTCCCAGGGTCCGGGGAGCTGTTTTTT.

In this sample, this clonotype turned up many times. This sequence joins TRBV12-3 or TRBV12-4 and TRBJ2-7, with TRBD1 matching 7 bases. The trim removed 5 bases at V and 2 bases at J, leaving 12 bases unmatched. The CDR3 is 16 residues long. The CDR3 DNA is TGTGCCAGCAGTGGACCAGGACAGGAGATTACCTACGAGCAGTACTTC. Encoded protein: CASSGPGQEITYEQYF.

This clonotype has only a few counts. One junction end does not reproduce the germline sequence, and a read error may be involved. The genes are TRBV6-5 and TRBJ1-2, with unresolved D. The V gene's germline CDR1 is MNHEY and CDR2 SVGAGI. This CDR3 has 12 amino acids. The CDR3 bases are TGTGCCAGCAGTACCAGTGGAAAAGGGTTCGCCTTC. This encodes CASSTSGKGFAF.

This clonotype was seen at least ten times. The chain joins TRBV12-3 or TRBV12-4 to TRBJ2-3; weak D call: TRBD1 (5 bases). The CDR3 contains 16 residues. V was cut by 5 bases and J by 2 bases, with 17 bases left in between. CDR3 amino acids: CASSRRVGAPTDTQYF. CDR3 DNA sequence: TGTGCCAGCAGTCGCAGAGTAGGGGCCCCCACAGATACGCAGTATTTT.

The sample holds a few counts of this clonotype. The chain recombines TRBV5-1 with TRBJ2-7, with D maybe TRBD2 (6 bases). Germline V gene sequence: CDR1 SGHRS, CDR2 YFSETQ. The CDR3 runs 15 residues. Trimming took off 4 bases at V and 5 bases at J, with 19 bases between the two ends. The CDR3 DNA follows: TGCGCCAGCAGCCCGGATACGGGAGCTCCCCACGAGCAGTACTTC. Translated: CASSPDTGAPHEQYF.

The V gene is TRBV20-1, the J gene TRBJ2-1; 15 positions agree with TRBD2. The V gene's germline CDR1 is DFQATT and CDR2 SNEGSKA (reference sequence). The V gene end was trimmed by 2 bases and the J gene end by 9 bases; junction bases not matched to a gene: 2. The CDR3 length is 14 residues. This CDR3 reads CSARWTSGGVEQFF. The CDR3 nucleotides read TGCAGTGCTAGATGGACTAGCGGGGGGGTTGAGCAGTTCTTC.

This clonotype was seen repeatedly, ten times or more. The rearrangement joins TRBV5-5 to TRBJ2-1, with D possibly TRBD2 on 6 matching bases. The V end lost 4 bases, the J end lost 7 bases, and 12 bases lay between the germline ends. Germline V gives CDR1 SGHKS, CDR2 YYEKEE (reference sequence). CDR3 length: 13 amino acids. In DNA, the CDR3 is TGTGCCAGCAGCGGAGGGACGGTGAATGAGCAGTTCTTC. Protein product: CASSGGTVNEQFF.

This clonotype was found many times. The rearrangement joins TRBV20-1 to TRBJ2-5; D remains ambiguous. CDR3 length: 13 amino acids. Per the germline V gene, CDR1 is DFQATT and CDR2 is SNEGSKA (reference sequence). V lost 3 bases to trimming and J lost 2 bases, with 10 bases between them. CDR3 sequence reads: CSASPPAQETQYF. The CDR3 region has the DNA TGCAGTGCTAGCCCGCCTGCGCAAGAGACCCAGTACTTC.

This clonotype has more than one count but fewer than ten. This chain connects TRBV7-2 to TRBJ1-1, with no clear D. Germline V gene lookup returns CDR1 SGHTA and CDR2 FQGNSA. V dropped 6 bases and J dropped 5 bases, with 10 bases sitting between them. This CDR3 region has 12 residues. CDR3 loop: CASSTSWTEAFF. DNA for the CDR3: TGTGCCAGCAGTACATCTTGGACTGAAGCTTTCTTT. The variable domain in full, with the rest retrieved from reference TRBV7-2 and TRBJ1-1, is GAGVSQSPSNKVTEKGKDVELRCDPISGHTALYWYRQSLGQGLEFLIYFQGNSAPDKSGLPSDRFSAERTGGSVSTLTIQRTQQEDSAVYLCASSTSWTEAFFGQGTRLTVV.

This clonotype was recorded a few times. The rearrangement uses TRBV7-6 and TRBJ2-1; unclear D gene. The CDR3 totals 15 residues. V was pared by 6 bases and J by 1 base, with 13 bases between. Germline V gene data show CDR1 as SGHVS and CDR2 as FNYEAQ. The CDR3, as DNA: TGTGCCAGCAGTCGGAACACCGGGTCCTACAATGAGCAGTTCTTC. This translates into CASSRNTGSYNEQFF.